The present T cell receptor beta chain was sequenced within a study of identical twins. The CDR3 is made up of 14 amino acids. CDR1 and CDR2 from the germline V gene are SQVTM and ANQGSEA. Trimming cost V 6 bases and J 4 bases; bases outside gene matches: 6. TCRdb reanalysed the 5' RACE reads using MiXCR and keeps one entry per CDR3 protein. The data contain 450,000 or so distinct CDR3 sequences, 24% of them singletons. These data also formed part of another study, on T cells expressing NK-cell markers.

This receptor was taken from a woman aged 18-29 years in good health. The sample consisted of CD4+ T cells sorted from blood. The gene calls are TRBV29-1 and TRBJ2-3; the match to TRBD2 covers 11 bases. The CDR3 nucleotides are TGCAGCGTAGTAGGACTAGCGGGTCCAGATACGCAGTATTTT. Translated, it gives CSVVGLAGPDTQYF.